A selection of T cell receptor beta chains follows, all from one sample in a study of identical twins. Using its own MiXCR run on the 5' RACE reads, TCRdb lists one record per CDR3 protein. The sample contains approximately 300,000 distinct CDR3 sequences, 8.5% to 9.5% of which appear only once. These same data were also listed under a study on yellow fever vaccine responses in identical twins.

Sequencing input: CD8+ T cells sorted from blood. Receptors originate from a young woman in good health. The CDR3 runs from the conserved cysteine through the conserved F or W. The order of the fields is J gene, V gene, CDR3 protein.

>TRBJ2-7|TRBV10-2
CASSHTSGRASYEQYF
>TRBJ2-1|TRBV7-6
CASSFGEALYNEQFF
>TRBJ2-1|TRBV20-1
CSAPDRVSEQFF
>TRBJ2-2|TRBV10-3
CATGTGPTGELFF
>TRBJ2-2|TRBV7-2
CASSDLELFF
>TRBJ1-2|TRBV7-6
CASSFRTFPAGSEGYTF
>TRBJ2-3|TRBV7-9
CASSSRLAGSDTQFF
>TRBJ1-2|TRBV4-3
CASSPRAFSDGYTF
>TRBJ2-1|TRBV27
CASRTGTGGYEQFF
>TRBJ2-1|TRBV11-1
CASSQNRGAVVGYNEQFF